Reported below is one TCR beta chain. Repertoires were generated with immunoSEQ multiplex PCR, while TCRdb's copy carries only in-frame clones and drops some. The sample shows approximately 75,000 clones, 95% to 98% of them seen only once. These data belong to a study of technical replicates of blood from a few donors. The CDR3 has 11 residues. With V trimmed by 5 bases and J by 7 bases, 3 bases remained unmatched. In germline, CDR1 is SQVTM, CDR2 ANQGSEA. This TCR came from a human donor in good health. Source material: T cells isolated from PBMCs. This chain connects TRBV29-1 to TRBJ1-2; TRBD1 aligns across 8 bases. DNA of the CDR3: TGCAGCGTTCACGGGACAGGTGGCTACACCTTC. Residues: CSVHGTGGYTF.